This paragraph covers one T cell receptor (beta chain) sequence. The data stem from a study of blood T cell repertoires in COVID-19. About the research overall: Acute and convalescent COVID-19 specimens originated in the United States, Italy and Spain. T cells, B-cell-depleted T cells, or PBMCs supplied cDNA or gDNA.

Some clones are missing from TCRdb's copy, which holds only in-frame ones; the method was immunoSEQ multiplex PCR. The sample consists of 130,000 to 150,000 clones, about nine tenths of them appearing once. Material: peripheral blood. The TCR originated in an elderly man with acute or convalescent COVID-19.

CDR3 in DNA: TGTGCCAGCAGCTTAGGGAGCGGGGGGGCCGATGAGCAGTTCTTC. Translating it yields CASSLGSGGADEQFF. The chain uses TRBV7-2 and TRBJ2-1; 10 bases are a match to TRBD2. CDR3 length equals 15 residues. Germline CDR1 is SGHTA and CDR2 is FQGNSA. The trim removed 1 base at V and 8 bases at J, leaving 5 bases unmatched.